This is a list of T cell receptor beta chains from one sample in a study of blood T cell repertoires in COVID-19. This table comes from immunoSEQ multiplex PCR, and its TCRdb copy is limited to in-frame clones, with some not included. Among a few hundred thousand clones listed, about 85% were seen once. The specimen was peripheral blood. These receptors were collected from a human donor with COVID-19, enrolled during active disease. The donor label of this sample is uncertain. The conserved cysteine and the conserved F or W are not part of the CDR3 here.

TRBJ1-5 TRBV6-5 ASSPSPAGRGPQH
TRBJ2-3 TRBV29-1 SVAPTGGTDTQY
TRBJ2-1 TRBV28 ASSLGSRSGNKF
TRBJ2-7 TRBV12-3/TRBV12-4 ASSLLRGGEQY
TRBJ1-5 TRBV30 AWSQVNGIQPQH
TRBJ1-6 TRBV30 ASSGGEYSPLH
TRBJ2-7 TRBV28 ASRSGGPRSYEQY
TRBJ2-2 TRBV5-1 ASSPLTSPTGELF
TRBJ1-5 TRBV25-1 ASSERDRVGQPQH
TRBJ2-7 TRBV4-1 ASSQESGEQY
TRBJ2-2 TRBV7-3 ASSFVAGGPGAGELF
TRBJ2-2 TRBV19 ASSILAGGGTGELF
TRBJ2-1 TRBV6-5 ASSYSRGRGEQF
TRBJ2-5 TRBV2 ASSNGFGETQY
TRBJ2-7 TRBV28 ASGRTEKSRA
TRBJ1-4 TRBV19 ASSVTGATNEKLF
TRBJ2-7 TRBV19 ASRTGYGNEQY
TRBJ1-5 TRBV28 ASTDRGLYSNQPQH
TRBJ1-1 TRBV10-3 AISDRTANTEAF
TRBJ1-2 TRBV28 ASSSLGYT
TRBJ2-2 TRBV27 ASRRAAGVAGELF
TRBJ1-1 TRBV12-3/TRBV12-4 ASQQGRNTEAF
TRBJ1-5 TRBV28 ASSHPHREPNQPQH
TRBJ1-1 TRBV7-9 ASSLRWGGEAF
TRBJ2-1 TRBV11-2 ASSDRTDNEQF
TRBJ2-5 TRBV18 ASSRAGTSGRETQY
TRBJ2-7 TRBV28 ASSFGGGPRYEQY
TRBJ2-5 TRBV19 ASSPDRGLKTQY
TRBJ1-2 TRBV28 ASSSRTGNYGYT
TRBJ1-1 TRBV5-1 ASSLRGGTEAF
TRBJ2-1 TRBV11-3 ASSATSASNEQF
TRBJ1-5 TRBV28 ASSFPTGESNQPQH
TRBJ1-2 TRBV30 AWFGRV
TRBJ1-2 TRBV7-9 ASSFAQGNYGYT
TRBJ2-1 TRBV6-5 ASSYVGAGSYNEQF
TRBJ2-1 TRBV5-6 ASSPDTGATYNEQF
TRBJ2-7 TRBV18 ASSPDREYYEQY
TRBJ1-1 TRBV3-1/TRBV3-2 ASSPRLYTEAF
TRBJ1-2 TRBV19 ASMGRLGSNYGYT
TRBJ1-4 TRBV15 ATSTLAQAATNEKLF
TRBJ1-2 TRBV28 ASSFASNYGYT
TRBJ2-5 TRBV7-2 ASSSYSGQPSQETQY
TRBJ2-7 TRBV12-3/TRBV12-4 ASSQGRHEQY
TRBJ2-1 TRBV6-6 ASADQRSSYNEQF
TRBJ2-1 TRBV6-5 ASSAGQGTYNEQF
TRBJ1-6 TRBV7-9 ASSLQGRTNSPLH
TRBJ1-1 TRBV9 ASSFGTGTGAKNTEAF